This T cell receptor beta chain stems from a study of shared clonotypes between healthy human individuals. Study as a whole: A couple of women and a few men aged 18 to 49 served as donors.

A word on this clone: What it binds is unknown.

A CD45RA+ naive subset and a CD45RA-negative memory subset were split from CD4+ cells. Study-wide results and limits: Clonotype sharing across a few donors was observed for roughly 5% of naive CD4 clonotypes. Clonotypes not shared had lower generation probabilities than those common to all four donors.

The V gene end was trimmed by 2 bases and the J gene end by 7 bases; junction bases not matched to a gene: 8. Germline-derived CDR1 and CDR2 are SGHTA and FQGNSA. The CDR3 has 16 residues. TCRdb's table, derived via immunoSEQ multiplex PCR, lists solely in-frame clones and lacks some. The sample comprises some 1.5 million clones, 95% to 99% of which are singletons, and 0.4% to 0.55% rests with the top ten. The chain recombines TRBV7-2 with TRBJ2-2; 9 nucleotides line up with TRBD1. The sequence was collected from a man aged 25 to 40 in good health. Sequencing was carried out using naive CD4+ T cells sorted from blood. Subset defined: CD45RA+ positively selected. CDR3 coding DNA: TGTGCCAGCAGCTTAAGGGACAGGGTTTTTGGCGGGGAGCTGTTTTTT. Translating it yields CASSLRDRVFGGELFF.